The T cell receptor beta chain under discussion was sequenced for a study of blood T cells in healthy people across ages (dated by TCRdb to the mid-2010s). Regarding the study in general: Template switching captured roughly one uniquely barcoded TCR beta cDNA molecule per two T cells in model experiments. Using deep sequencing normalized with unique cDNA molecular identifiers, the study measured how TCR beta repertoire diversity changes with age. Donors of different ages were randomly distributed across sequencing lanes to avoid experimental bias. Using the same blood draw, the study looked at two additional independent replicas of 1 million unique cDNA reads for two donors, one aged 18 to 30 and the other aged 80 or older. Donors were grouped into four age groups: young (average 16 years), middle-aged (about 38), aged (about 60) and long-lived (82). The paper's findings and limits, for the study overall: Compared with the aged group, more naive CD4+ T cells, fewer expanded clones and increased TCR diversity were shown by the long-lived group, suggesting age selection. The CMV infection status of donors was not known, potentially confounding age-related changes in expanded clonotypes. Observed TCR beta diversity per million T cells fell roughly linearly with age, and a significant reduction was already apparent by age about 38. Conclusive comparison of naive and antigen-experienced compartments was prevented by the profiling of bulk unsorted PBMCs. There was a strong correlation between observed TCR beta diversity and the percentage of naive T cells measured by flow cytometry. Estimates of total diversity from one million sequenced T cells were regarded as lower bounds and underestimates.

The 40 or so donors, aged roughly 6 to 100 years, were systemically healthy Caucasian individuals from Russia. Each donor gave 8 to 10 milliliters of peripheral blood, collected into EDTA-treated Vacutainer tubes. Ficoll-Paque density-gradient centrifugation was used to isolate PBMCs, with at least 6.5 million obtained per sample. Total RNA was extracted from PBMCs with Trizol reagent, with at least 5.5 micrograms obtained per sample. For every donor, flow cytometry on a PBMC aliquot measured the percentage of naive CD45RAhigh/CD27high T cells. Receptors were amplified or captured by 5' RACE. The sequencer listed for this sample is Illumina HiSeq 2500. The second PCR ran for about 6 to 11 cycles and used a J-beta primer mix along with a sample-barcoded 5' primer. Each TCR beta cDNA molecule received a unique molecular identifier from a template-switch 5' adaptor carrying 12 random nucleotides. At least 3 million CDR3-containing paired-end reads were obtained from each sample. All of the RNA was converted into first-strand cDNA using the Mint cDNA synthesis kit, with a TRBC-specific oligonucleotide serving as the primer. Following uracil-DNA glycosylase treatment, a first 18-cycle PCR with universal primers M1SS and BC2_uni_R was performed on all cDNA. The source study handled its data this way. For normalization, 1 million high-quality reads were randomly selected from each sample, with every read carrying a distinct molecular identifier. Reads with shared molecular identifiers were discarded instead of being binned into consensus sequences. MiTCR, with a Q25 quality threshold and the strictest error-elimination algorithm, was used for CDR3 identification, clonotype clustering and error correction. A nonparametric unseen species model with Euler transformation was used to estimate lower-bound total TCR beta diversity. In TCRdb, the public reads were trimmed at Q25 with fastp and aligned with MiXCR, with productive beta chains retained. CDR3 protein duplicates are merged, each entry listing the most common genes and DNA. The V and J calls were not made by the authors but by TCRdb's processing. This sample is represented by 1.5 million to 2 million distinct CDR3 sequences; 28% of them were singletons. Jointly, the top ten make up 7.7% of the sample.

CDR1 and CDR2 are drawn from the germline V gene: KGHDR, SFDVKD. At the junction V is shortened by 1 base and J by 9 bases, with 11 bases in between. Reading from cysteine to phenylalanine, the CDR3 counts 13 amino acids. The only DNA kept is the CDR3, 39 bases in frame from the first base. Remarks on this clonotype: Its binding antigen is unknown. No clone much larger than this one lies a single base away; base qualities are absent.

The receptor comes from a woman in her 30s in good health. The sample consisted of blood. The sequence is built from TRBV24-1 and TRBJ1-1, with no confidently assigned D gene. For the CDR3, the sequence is CATSDLIGNQAFF. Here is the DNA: TGTGCCACCAGTGATTTAATTGGGAATCAAGCTTTCTTT.